The text below deals with one TCR beta chain. Its antigen is currently unknown. Assay used: immunoSEQ multiplex PCR; TCRdb lists only in-frame clones, some missing. The table has about 120,000 clones, 88% seen once. The data were taken from a study of cytomegalovirus exposure and HLA in healthy donors. This CDR3 has 15 amino acids. V was pared by 2 bases and J by 6 bases, with 0 bases of the junction left unmatched. The V gene's germline CDR1 is MNHEY and CDR2 SVGAGI. General study findings and limits: TCR beta chains numbering some 160 were designated cytomegalovirus-associated. Clusters of TCRs from the first cohort tended to co-occur in the 120 or so validation repertoires (as a later analysis found).

The chain is built from TRBV6-5 and TRBJ2-3; 15 bases match TRBD2. The specimen was PBMCs. This receptor was obtained from a woman aged 18-30 years in good health and CMV-seropositive. DNA for the CDR3: TGTGCCAGCAGTTACGGACTAGCGGGAGGGGATACGCAGTATTTT. Its translation: CASSYGLAGGDTQYF.